This entry lists 16 T cell receptor beta chains sequenced from one sample in a study of cytotoxic CD8 clonotypes in ibrutinib-treated CLL. The repertoire was sequenced with immunoSEQ multiplex PCR; TCRdb's copy has only in-frame clones and lacks some. The table lists tens of thousands of clones, roughly 83% of them singletons, with nearly 5% in the top ten. Sequenced here: PBMCs, sampled after 12 months of ibrutinib treatment. All receptors come from a human donor with chronic lymphocytic leukemia.

This sequence joins TRBV5-4 and TRBJ2-3, with TRBD1 matching 7 bases. Germline CDR1 is SGHNT and CDR2 is YYREEE (reference sequence). Germline trimming cut 7 bases from V and 6 bases from J; bases unmatched to any gene: 8. The CDR3 runs to 13 residues. The CDR3 coding sequence is TGTGCCAGCTACGACGACAGGGCTGATACGCAGTATTTT. It translates to CASYDDRADTQYF.

The J gene is TRBJ1-5, the V gene TRBV27; D is unclear. V was clipped by 0 bases and J by 9 bases, with 9 bases between them. Germline V gives CDR1 MNHEY, CDR2 SMNVEV (reference sequence). The CDR3 is 13 residues long. CDR3 region: CASSLSFSRPQHF. The CDR3 nucleotides read TGTGCCAGCAGTTTATCTTTTTCGCGGCCCCAGCATTTT.

This clone has just one count. The chain couples TRBV7-3 to TRBJ2-1, with 9 nucleotides matching TRBD2. This CDR3 region has 15 residues. The V gene end was trimmed by 5 bases and the J gene end by 8 bases; junction bases not matched to a gene: 10. Germline assignment: CDR1 SGHTA and CDR2 FQGTGA. Here the CDR3 reads CASSPLAGTFHEQFF. CDR3 nucleotides: TGTGCCAGCAGCCCCCTAGCGGGAACCTTCCATGAGCAGTTCTTC.

V is TRBV5-6 and J is TRBJ2-1; D unclear. V was cut by 1 base and J by 6 bases, with 8 bases left in between. Per the germline V gene, CDR1 is SGHDT and CDR2 is YYEEEE. The CDR3 contains 13 residues. CDR3 protein: CASSLYTANEQFF. CDR3 bases: TGTGCCAGCAGCTTGTATACAGCCAATGAGCAGTTCTTC.

This rearrangement joins TRBV19 to TRBJ2-7; a weak D match, TRBD1 (6 bases). The germline CDR1 and CDR2 sequences are LNHDA and SQIVND (reference sequence). This CDR3 region has 14 residues. The V end was cut by 4 bases, the J end by 2 bases, with 12 bases between. As DNA, the CDR3 is TGTGCCAGTAGTAGCCCAAGGGACACCTACGAGCAGTACTTC. Encoded protein: CASSSPRDTYEQYF.

The genes are TRBV6-1 and TRBJ1-5, with D unclear. This CDR3 has 14 amino acids. The ends were cut back, 4 bases at V and 6 bases at J, with 13 bases in the middle. Germline CDR1 is MNHNS and CDR2 is SASEGT. The CDR3 is CASSVERSGQPQHF. CDR3 nucleotide sequence: TGTGCCAGCAGTGTCGAGCGGTCGGGTCAGCCCCAGCATTTT.

This chain connects TRBV7-2 to TRBJ2-5; TRBD2 matches 7 bases. CDR3 length: 14 amino acids. Germline values: CDR1 SGHTA, CDR2 FQGNSA. Trimming cost V 1 base and J 4 bases; bases outside gene matches: 3. The CDR3 is CASSLVASGETQYF. CDR3 DNA sequence: TGTGCCAGCAGCTTAGTGGCTAGCGGAGAGACCCAGTACTTC.

This chain connects TRBV21-1 to TRBJ1-2. TRBV21-1 is annotated as a pseudogene. The CDR3 spans 12 residues. The CDR3: CASSRAGDGYTF. In DNA form, the CDR3 reads TGTGCCAGCAGCAGGGCGGGTGATGGCTACACCTTC.

The chain is built from TRBV11-1 and TRBJ2-3, with D perhaps given as TRBD1 or TRBD2 (5 bases each). CDR3 length: 14 residues. The germline CDR1 and CDR2 sequences are SGHAT and FQDESV (reference sequence). Between the trimmed V and J ends, which lost 5 bases and 8 bases, there was a span of 17 bases. CDR3 bases: TGTGCCAGCAGCCCCGGGGCCCCGGCAGGTACGCAGTATTTT. The encoded protein is CASSPGAPAGTQYF.

The chain couples TRBV5-4 to TRBJ1-1; D uncertain. Germline-derived CDR1 and CDR2 are SGHNT and YYREEE (reference sequence). Trimming took off 0 bases at V and 11 bases at J, with 8 bases between the two ends. The CDR3 extends over 11 amino acids. The CDR3 region is CASSLGVEAFF. In nucleotides, the CDR3 is TGTGCCAGCAGCTTGGGGGTTGAGGCTTTCTTT. Filled out from reference TRBV5-4 and TRBJ1-1, the complete variable domain reads ETGVTQSPTHLIKTRGQQVTLRCSSQSGHNTVSWYQQALGQGPQFIFQYYREEENGRGNFPPRFSGLQFPNYSSELNVNALELDDSALYLCASSLGVEAFFGQGTRLTVV.

The chain uses TRBV28 and TRBJ2-2, with a possible D match to TRBD2 (5 bases). This CDR3 spans 17 amino acids. The ends were cut back, 6 bases at V and 2 bases at J, with 19 bases in the middle. Germline CDR1 is MDHEN and CDR2 is SYDVKM. The CDR3 region has the DNA TGTGCCAGCAGACCCCGATGGGCTAGCTTCAACACCGGGGAGCTGTTTTTT. Translation: CASRPRWASFNTGELFF.

The V call is TRBV5-5, the J call TRBJ1-2, with D possibly being TRBD1 (6 bases). The CDR3 spans 16 residues. Looked up from germline, CDR1 is SGHKS and CDR2 is YYEKEE (reference sequence). The germline V and J ends were trimmed by 0 bases and 4 bases, with 16 bases remaining between them. CDR3 loop: CASSLGGQPAVYGYTF. The CDR3 DNA sequence: TGTGCCAGCAGCTTGGGGGGGCAGCCCGCAGTCTATGGCTACACCTTC.

The J gene is TRBJ2-5, the V gene TRBV5-5; no reliable D call. Germline V gene lookup returns CDR1 SGHKS and CDR2 YYEKEE (reference sequence). Between the trimmed V and J ends, which lost 1 base and 7 bases, there was a span of 11 bases. The CDR3 contains 13 residues. CDR3 region: CASSLFQPGTQYF. CDR3 bases: TGTGCCAGCAGCTTGTTCCAACCGGGGACCCAGTACTTC.

This chain links TRBV10-3 with TRBJ1-2; 11 nucleotides match TRBD1. The CDR3 is 14 residues long. V lost 2 bases and J lost 4; bases outside the gene matches: 0. In germline, CDR1 is ENHRY, CDR2 SYGVKD. The CDR3 reads CAISEGTGGYGYTF. The DNA of the CDR3 is TGTGCCATCAGTGAGGGGACAGGGGGCTATGGCTACACCTTC.

This clone came up a few times. The chain links TRBV30 to TRBJ2-2; possibly TRBD2 for D (6 bases). The V end was cut by 3 bases, the J end by 0 bases, with 11 bases between. The germline V gene encodes CDR1 GTSNPN and CDR2 SVGIG (reference sequence). This CDR3 is 15 amino acids long. The chain's CDR3 is CAWRPPGANTGELFF. DNA for the CDR3: TGTGCCTGGAGGCCTCCGGGGGCGAACACCGGGGAGCTGTTTTTT.

The chain has TRBV18 and TRBJ2-3; 9 nucleotides agree with TRBD2. The CDR3 covers 17 residues. Germline V gene lookup returns CDR1 KGHSH and CDR2 LQKENI. Losses at the gene ends were 4 bases for V and 2 bases for J; bases not matched to a gene: 10. CDR3 DNA sequence: TGTGCCAGCTCACGGACTTTGGCTAGCGGGACCACAGATACGCAGTATTTT. Translated: CASSRTLASGTTDTQYF.